This TCR beta chain is from a study of identical twins. The CDR3 contains 15 residues. Trimming removed 5 bases at V and 4 bases at J, with 15 bases between. In TCRdb, the 5' RACE reads were re-called with MiXCR into one record per CDR3 protein. The sample contains 400,000 to 550,000 distinct CDR3 sequences, roughly 26% of which appear only once. The sample was also linked to a second study, of T cells expressing NK-cell markers.

The gene calls are TRBV12-3 or TRBV12-4 and TRBJ2-1; no clear D. This sequence was found in a woman aged 18 to 35 in good health. The sample comprised CD4+ T cells sorted from blood. CDR3 bases: TGTGCCAGCAGTGAGAGACGGACCTTATACAATGAGCAGTTCTTC. As protein: CASSERRTLYNEQFF.